The entry below describes one T cell receptor (beta chain). Antigen unknown. The data were taken from a study of cytomegalovirus exposure and HLA in healthy donors. Study results and caveats: Cytomegalovirus association was listed for roughly 160 TCR beta chains.

Primers included in the PCR were 60 Vbeta and 13 Jbeta primers. Measured with immunoSEQ multiplex PCR; TCRdb has only the in-frame clones, and not every one. Of approximately 160,000 clones in the sample, around 67% were seen once. Per the germline V gene, CDR1 is WNHNN and CDR2 is SYGVQD (reference sequence). This CDR3 is built from 15 residues. With 3 bases clipped from V and 11 bases from J, the junction kept 6 bases outside the gene matches. Sequencing input: PBMCs. This chain links TRBV10-1 with TRBJ2-5, with 16 nucleotides matching TRBD2. The receptor was derived from a woman younger than 30 in good health and CMV-seropositive. This CDR3 is CASSDGGLAGGEQYF. In nucleotides, the CDR3 is TGCGCCAGCAGTGATGGGGGACTAGCGGGAGGGGAGCAGTACTTC.